The T cell receptor beta chain described here comes from a study of Graves' ophthalmopathy and Graves' hyperthyroidism. Study as a whole: Absence of ophthalmopathy within 18 months of follow-up defined stable hyperthyroidism. Study-wide results and limits: In predicting ophthalmopathy progression, the model reached about 69% sensitivity and 72.22% specificity.

Ineligible for inclusion were patients with other autoimmune diseases, uncontrolled infections, pregnancy or lactation. Diagnoses were established from clinical symptoms, serum thyroxine, TRAb, thyroid ultrasound and orbital computed tomography. V dropped 2 bases and J dropped 7 bases, with 20 bases sitting between them. The CDR3 sequence is 17 residues long. Germline values: CDR1 ENHRY, CDR2 SYGVKD. Amplification from RNA transcripts yielded the TCR beta CDR3 regions. HTBI primers were employed in first-round RT-PCR, then a second-round multiplex PCR followed. TCRdb reanalysed the multiplex PCR reads using MiXCR and keeps one entry per CDR3 protein. The data hold over a million distinct CDR3 sequences, with about 40% observed a single time. This clonotype was observed at least ten times. Antigen specificity is unknown.

This TCR was recovered from an adult man with Graves' hyperthyroidism. Sequencing was carried out using peripheral blood or thyroid tissue (not recorded which). The chain uses TRBV10-3 and TRBJ2-2; either TRBD1 or TRBD2 may supply D (5 bases each). The CDR3 reads CAISELWTSRDGGELFF. CDR3 in DNA: TGTGCCATCAGTGAGCTATGGACTTCGAGGGACGGCGGGGAGCTGTTTTTT.